Listed here are 12 T cell receptor beta chains from one sample, sequenced in a study of Tregs in tolerant kidney transplant recipients. TCRdb keeps only in-frame clones here, not all; method: immunoSEQ multiplex PCR. The sample lists 60,000 or so clones, over 75% occurring once. Source: Tregs from blood, taken before the transplant. The source of these receptors is a human donor who received a combined kidney and bone marrow transplant.

V gene TRBV28 combines with J gene TRBJ1-1, with no clear D. With 3 bases removed from V and 7 bases from J, the gap between germline ends came to 6 bases. Germline V gives CDR1 MDHEN, CDR2 SYDVKM. There are 11 residues in the CDR3. The CDR3 loop reads CASSLSGEAFF. CDR3 nucleotide sequence: TGTGCCAGCAGTTTGTCTGGTGAAGCTTTCTTT.

The CDR3 DNA follows: TGCGCCAGCAGCTTGGGACAGGGTAATGAGCAGTTCTTC. It is translated as CASSLGQGNEQFF. The chain carries TRBV5-1 and TRBJ2-1; 7 bases map to TRBD1. CDR1 SGHRS and CDR2 YFSETQ come from the germline V gene. V lost 0 bases to trimming and J lost 7 bases; unmatched junction nucleotides: 1. This CDR3 contains 13 residues.

The rearrangement joins TRBV5-4 to TRBJ1-2; a weak D match, TRBD1 (5 bases). This CDR3 region has 13 residues. V was pared by 0 bases and J by 4 bases, with 7 bases between. CDR1 SGHNT and CDR2 YYREEE come from the germline V gene (reference sequence). The CDR3 DNA follows: TGTGCCAGCAGCTTGGTTGGGGGCTATGGCTACACCTTC. Translation: CASSLVGGYGYTF.

The chain links TRBV4-3 to TRBJ1-2; D is uncertain. There are 18 residues in the CDR3. V dropped 4 bases and J dropped 5 bases, with 26 bases sitting between them. Germline CDR1 reads LGHNA; CDR2 reads YSLEER. The CDR3 spells CASSPGPRNAGGLYGYTF. CDR3 in DNA: TGCGCCAGCAGCCCGGGCCCCAGGAACGCAGGAGGCCTTTATGGCTACACCTTC.

J is TRBJ1-1 and V is TRBV5-4; D is possibly TRBD1 (5 bases). Germline-derived CDR1 and CDR2 are SGHNT and YYREEE (reference sequence). With 0 bases removed from V and 10 bases from J, the gap between germline ends came to 10 bases. The CDR3 extends over 12 amino acids. This CDR3 is CASSLGGDVAFF. The CDR3 DNA reads TGTGCCAGCAGCTTGGGAGGGGACGTAGCTTTCTTT.

The chain recombines TRBV6-6 with TRBJ1-2; D remains ambiguous. Looked up from germline, CDR1 is MNHNY and CDR2 is SVGAGI (reference sequence). With 0 bases removed from V and 5 bases from J, the gap between germline ends came to 4 bases. This CDR3 has 12 residues. The CDR3 region has the DNA TGTGCCAGCAGTTACTCAGGGTATGGCTACACCTTC. This gives the protein CASSYSGYGYTF.

V gene TRBV23-1 combines with J gene TRBJ2-1; weak D call: TRBD2 (5 bases). TRBV23-1 is identified as an open reading frame with a role that is uncertain. The V end was cut by 4 bases, the J end by 5 bases, with 15 bases between. CDR3 size: 15 residues. The CDR3 coding sequence is TGCGCCAGCAGTCGGAGGATCATAGTACACAATGAGCAGTTCTTC. The encoded protein is CASSRRIIVHNEQFF.

Concerning this clone itself: Germline and junction disagree at one end, which may indicate a read error. The sample carries other DNA sequences with the same CDR3. The V call is TRBV6-6, the J call TRBJ2-5; TRBD2 aligns across 10 bases. The CDR3 has 16 amino acids. CDR1 is MNHNY, CDR2 SVGAGI, per germline (reference sequence). The CDR3 spells CASSYPPSGSIETQYF. The CDR3 coding sequence is TGTGCCAGTAGTTACCCACCTAGCGGGAGTATCGAGACCCAGTACTTC.

This chain uses TRBV29-1 with TRBJ2-1, with TRBD2 matching 8 bases. Trimming took 5 bases from V and 3 from J; bases not matched to a gene: 15. In germline, CDR1 is SQVTM, CDR2 ANQGSEA. CDR3 length equals 17 residues. CDR3 sequence: CSVPAAGVGESYNEQFF. The CDR3 region has the DNA TGCAGCGTTCCGGCAGCGGGAGTAGGCGAGAGCTACAATGAGCAGTTCTTC.

J is TRBJ1-6 and V is TRBV6-1; tentatively, D is TRBD1 (6 bases). V lost 6 bases, J lost 7 bases, and 10 bases lay in between. Per the germline V gene, CDR1 is MNHNS and CDR2 is SASEGT. The CDR3 sequence is 13 residues long. The CDR3 DNA follows: TGTGCCAGCAGGGGGGACACAAATTCACCCCTCCACTTT. Encoded protein: CASRGDTNSPLHF.

This clone turned up a few times. V gene TRBV5-4 combines with J gene TRBJ2-2; 8 nucleotides agree with TRBD2. V dropped 4 bases and J dropped 4; count of bases not matched to a gene: 3. Germline V gene sequence: CDR1 SGHNT, CDR2 YYREEE (reference sequence). The CDR3 length is 14 residues. The CDR3 spells CASSRLASTGELFF. The CDR3 DNA is TGTGCCAGCAGCCGACTAGCGTCCACCGGGGAGCTGTTTTTT.

The V gene is TRBV12-5, the J gene TRBJ1-2; D call uncertain. Germline V CDR1 and CDR2: LGHNT, FRNRAP. Trimming took 0 bases from V and 8 from J, leaving 19 bases between them. The CDR3 runs 16 residues. This CDR3 is CASGLVEKEIGRGYTF. The CDR3 coding sequence is TGTGCTAGTGGTTTGGTGGAAAAAGAGATAGGGAGAGGCTACACCTTC.